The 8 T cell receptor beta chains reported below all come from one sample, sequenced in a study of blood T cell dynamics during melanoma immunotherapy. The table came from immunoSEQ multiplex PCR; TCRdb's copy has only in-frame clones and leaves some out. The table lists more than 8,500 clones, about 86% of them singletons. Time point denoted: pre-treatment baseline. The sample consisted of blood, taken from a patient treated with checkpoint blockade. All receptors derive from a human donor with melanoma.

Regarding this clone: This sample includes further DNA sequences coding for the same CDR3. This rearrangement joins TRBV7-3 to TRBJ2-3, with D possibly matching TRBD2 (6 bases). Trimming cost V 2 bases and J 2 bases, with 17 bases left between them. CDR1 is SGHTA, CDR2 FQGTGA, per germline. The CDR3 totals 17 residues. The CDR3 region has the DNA TGTGCCAGCAGCTTAGGGGGTGGAGGGGTCCTCACAGATACGCAGTATTTT. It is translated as CASSLGGGGVLTDTQYF.

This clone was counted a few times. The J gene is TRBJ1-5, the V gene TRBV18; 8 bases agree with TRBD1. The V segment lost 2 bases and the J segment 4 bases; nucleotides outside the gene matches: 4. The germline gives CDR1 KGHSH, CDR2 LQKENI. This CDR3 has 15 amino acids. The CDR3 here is CASSPIGQGNQPQHF. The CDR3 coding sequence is TGTGCCAGCTCACCAATCGGACAGGGTAATCAGCCCCAGCATTTT.

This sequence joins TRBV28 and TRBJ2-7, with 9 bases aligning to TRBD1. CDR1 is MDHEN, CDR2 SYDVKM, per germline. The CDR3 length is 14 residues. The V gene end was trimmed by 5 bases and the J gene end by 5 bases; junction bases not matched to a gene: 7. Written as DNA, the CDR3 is TGTGCCAGCAGTAGGGACAGGGTTCTGGACGAGCAGTACTTC. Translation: CASSRDRVLDEQYF.

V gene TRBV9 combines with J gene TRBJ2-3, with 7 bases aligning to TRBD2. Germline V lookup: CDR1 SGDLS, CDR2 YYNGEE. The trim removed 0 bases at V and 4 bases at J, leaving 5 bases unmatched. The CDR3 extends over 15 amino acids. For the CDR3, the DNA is TGTGCCAGCAGCGTAGCGGGGGGATCTCCAGATACGCAGTATTTT. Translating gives CASSVAGGSPDTQYF.

The CDR3 sequence is CASSVEGYEQYF. CDR3 nucleotides: TGTGCCAGCAGTGTGGAGGGCTACGAGCAGTACTTC. The chain combines TRBV6-1 with TRBJ2-7, with D perhaps TRBD2 (6 bases). V shed 4 bases and J shed 3 bases, with 7 bases lying between them. The CDR3 is made up of 12 amino acids. Germline V gene lookup returns CDR1 MNHNS and CDR2 SASEGT.

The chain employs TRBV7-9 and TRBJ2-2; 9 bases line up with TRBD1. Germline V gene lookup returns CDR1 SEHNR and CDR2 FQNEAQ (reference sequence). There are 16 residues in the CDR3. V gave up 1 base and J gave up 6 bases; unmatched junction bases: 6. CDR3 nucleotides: TGTGCCAGCAGCTTAGATTGGGGACAGGGTTCCGGGGAGCTGTTTTTT. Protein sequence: CASSLDWGQGSGELFF.

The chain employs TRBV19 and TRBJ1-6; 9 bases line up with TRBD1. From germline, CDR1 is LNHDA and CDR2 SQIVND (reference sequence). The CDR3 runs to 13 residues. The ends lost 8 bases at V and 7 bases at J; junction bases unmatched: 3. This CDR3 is CASGDRGNSPLHF. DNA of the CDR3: TGTGCCAGTGGCGACAGGGGGAATTCACCCCTCCACTTT.

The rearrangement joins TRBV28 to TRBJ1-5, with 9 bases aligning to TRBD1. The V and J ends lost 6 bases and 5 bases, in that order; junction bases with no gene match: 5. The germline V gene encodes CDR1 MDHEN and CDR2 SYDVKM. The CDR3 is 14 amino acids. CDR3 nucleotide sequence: TGTGCCAGCAGCCAACAGGGGGCGGATCAGCCCCAGCATTTT. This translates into CASSQQGADQPQHF.